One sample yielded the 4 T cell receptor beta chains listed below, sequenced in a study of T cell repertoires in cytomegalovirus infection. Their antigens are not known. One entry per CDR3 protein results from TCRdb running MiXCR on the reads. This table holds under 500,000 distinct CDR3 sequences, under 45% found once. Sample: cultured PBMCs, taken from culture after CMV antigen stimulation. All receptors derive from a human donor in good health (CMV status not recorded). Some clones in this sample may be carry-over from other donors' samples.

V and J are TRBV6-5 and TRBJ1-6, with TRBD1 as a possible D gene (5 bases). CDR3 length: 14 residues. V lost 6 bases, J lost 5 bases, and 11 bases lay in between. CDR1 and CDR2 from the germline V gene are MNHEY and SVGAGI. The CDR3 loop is CASSRDGHNSPLHF. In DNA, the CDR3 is TGTGCCAGCAGCCGGGACGGCCATAATTCACCCCTCCACTTT.

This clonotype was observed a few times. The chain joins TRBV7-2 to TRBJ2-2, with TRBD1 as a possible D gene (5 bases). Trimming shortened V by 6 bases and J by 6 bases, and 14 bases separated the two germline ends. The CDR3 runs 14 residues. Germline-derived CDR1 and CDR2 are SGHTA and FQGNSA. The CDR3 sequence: CASSLTGSPGELFF. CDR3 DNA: TGTGCCAGCAGTCTCACAGGTTCACCCGGGGAGCTGTTTTTT. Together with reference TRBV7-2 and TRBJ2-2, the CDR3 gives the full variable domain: GAGVSQSPSNKVTEKGKDVELRCDPISGHTALYWYRQSLGQGLEFLIYFQGNSAPDKSGLPSDRFSAERTGGSVSTLTIQRTQQEDSAVYLCASSLTGSPGELFFGEGSRLTVL.

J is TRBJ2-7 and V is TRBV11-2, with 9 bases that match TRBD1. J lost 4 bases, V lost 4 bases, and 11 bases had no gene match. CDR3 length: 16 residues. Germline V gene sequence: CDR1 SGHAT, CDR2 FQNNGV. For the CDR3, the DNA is TGTGCCAGCAGCTCCTTCACGACAGGGGGAACGTACGAGCAGTACTTC. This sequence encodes CASSSFTTGGTYEQYF.

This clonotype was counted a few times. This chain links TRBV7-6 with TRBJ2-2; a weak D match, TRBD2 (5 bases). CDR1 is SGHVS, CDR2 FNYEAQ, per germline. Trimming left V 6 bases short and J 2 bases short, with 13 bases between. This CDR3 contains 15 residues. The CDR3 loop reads CASSPGITNTGELFF. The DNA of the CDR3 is TGTGCCAGCAGTCCCGGGATAACCAACACCGGGGAGCTGTTTTTT.